This T cell receptor (beta chain) emerged from a study of cytomegalovirus exposure and HLA in healthy donors. Clones were read by immunoSEQ multiplex PCR, and TCRdb kept only the in-frame ones, dropping some. In the table there are around 150,000 clones, 86% of which are singletons. This receptor was obtained from a woman younger than 45 in good health and CMV-seronegative. The specimen sequenced was PBMCs.

Here the CDR3 DNA reads TGTGCCAGCAGCTTAGACGCGTTTGAGAACACTGAAGCTTTCTTT. Protein sequence: CASSLDAFENTEAFF. This chain joins TRBV7-2 and TRBJ1-1; no clear D. Germline V gives CDR1 SGHTA, CDR2 FQGNSA. V was shortened by 1 base and J by 1 base, with 10 bases between the two germline ends. The CDR3 contains 15 residues.